This T cell receptor beta chain was sequenced in a study of CD8+ T cells in alopecia areata. Study as a whole: Patients in the treated group were given tofacitinib by mouth, 5 to 10 mg twice a day. Study conclusions and caveats: Across lesional scalp, and particularly alopecia totalis/universalis, clonality surpassed that of normal scalp.

Extraction and reverse transcription of RNA yielded cDNA as the sequencing template. TCRdb's copy holds only in-frame clones and misses some; the assay was immunoSEQ multiplex PCR. The sample carries hundreds of thousands of clones, about 62% recorded once. In the case of this clone: What it binds is not known.

Germline V CDR1 and CDR2: SEHNR, FQNEAQ (reference sequence). The CDR3 has 19 amino acids. J lost 1 base, V lost 5 bases, and 17 bases had no gene match. Treatment in this sample: oral pan-JAK inhibitor, 5-10 mg twice daily. Sequences were derived from CD4+ T cells sorted from blood, sampled around week 54, from a patient treated with tofacitinib. The chain is built from TRBV7-9 and TRBJ2-7; 10 bases match TRBD1. The TCR was taken from a human donor with alopecia areata. This CDR3 reads CASSPEGQGVLGVSYEQYF. The CDR3 bases are TGTGCCAGCAGCCCGGAAGGACAGGGGGTTCTAGGAGTTTCCTACGAGCAGTACTTC.